The clone carrying this T cell receptor (beta chain) was detected ten times or more. Antigen specificity is unknown. Ophthalmopathy cases scored 3 or more on the Clinical Activity Score and 4 or more on NOSPECS grade, with duration below 3 months. This sample is drawn from a study of T cells in Graves' hyperthyroidism and ophthalmopathy. Notes on the study in general: Stable hyperthyroidism and ophthalmopathy were separated using 13 V-J signatures.

RNA transcripts served as the template for amplifying TCR beta CDR3 regions. A first-round RT-PCR of the TCR CDR3 used the HTBI primer set. TCRdb processed the multiplex PCR reads anew with MiXCR; each CDR3 protein has one entry. The data contain fewer than 500,000 distinct CDR3 sequences, roughly 14% of them singletons. Germline values: CDR1 MNHEY, CDR2 SVGAGI. V lost 2 bases to trimming and J lost 5 bases, with 9 bases between them. CDR3 length: 13 amino acids. Sequenced input: blood. The sequence derives from a man between 18 and 35 years old with Graves' ophthalmopathy. The chain couples TRBV6-5 to TRBJ1-1; possibly TRBD1 for D (5 bases). The CDR3 nucleotides read TGTGCCAGCAGTTACGGGACTGCGACTGAAGCTTTCTTT. Encoded protein: CASSYGTATEAFF.